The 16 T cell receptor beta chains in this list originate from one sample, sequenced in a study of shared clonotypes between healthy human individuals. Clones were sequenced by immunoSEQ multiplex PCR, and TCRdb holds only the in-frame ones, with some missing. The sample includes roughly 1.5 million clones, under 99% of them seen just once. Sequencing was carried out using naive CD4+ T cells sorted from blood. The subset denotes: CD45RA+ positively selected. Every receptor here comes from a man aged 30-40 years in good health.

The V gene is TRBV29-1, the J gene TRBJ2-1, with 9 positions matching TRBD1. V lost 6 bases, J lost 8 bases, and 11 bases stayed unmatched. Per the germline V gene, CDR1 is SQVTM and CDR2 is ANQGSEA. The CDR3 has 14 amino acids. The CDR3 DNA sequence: TGCAGCGTCCAACCACAGGGGGCGAGCGATGAGCAGTTCTTC. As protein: CSVQPQGASDEQFF.

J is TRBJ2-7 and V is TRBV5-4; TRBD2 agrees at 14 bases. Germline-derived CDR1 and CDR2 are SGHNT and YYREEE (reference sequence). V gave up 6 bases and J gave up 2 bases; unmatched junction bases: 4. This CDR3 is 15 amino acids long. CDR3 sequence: CASTVGLAGAYEQYF. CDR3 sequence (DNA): TGTGCCAGCACCGTGGGACTAGCGGGGGCCTACGAGCAGTACTTC. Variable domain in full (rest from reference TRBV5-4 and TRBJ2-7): ETGVTQSPTHLIKTRGQQVTLRCSSQSGHNTVSWYQQALGQGPQFIFQYYREEENGRGNFPPRFSGLQFPNYSSELNVNALELDDSALYLCASTVGLAGAYEQYFGPGTRLTVT.

In nucleotides, the CDR3 is TGCGCCAGCAGCCTCACACTAAACAATGAGCAGTTCTTC. Its protein is CASSLTLNNEQFF. The chain links TRBV4-1 to TRBJ2-1, with D hard to call. Per the germline V gene, CDR1 is MGHRA and CDR2 is YSYEKL. With 4 bases removed from V and 5 bases from J, the gap between germline ends came to 9 bases. The CDR3 is made up of 13 amino acids.

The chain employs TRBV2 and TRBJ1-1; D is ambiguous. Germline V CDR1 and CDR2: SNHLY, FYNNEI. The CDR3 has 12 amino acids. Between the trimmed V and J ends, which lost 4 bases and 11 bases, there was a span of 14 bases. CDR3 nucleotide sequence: TGTGCCAGCAGTGTTAAGGCTAGAAGGGCTTTCTTT. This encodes CASSVKARRAFF.

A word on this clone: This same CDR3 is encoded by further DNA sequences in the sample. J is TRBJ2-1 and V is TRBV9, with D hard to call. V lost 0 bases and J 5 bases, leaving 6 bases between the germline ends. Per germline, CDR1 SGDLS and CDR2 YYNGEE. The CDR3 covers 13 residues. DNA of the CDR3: TGTGCCAGCAGCGTAGGACCGCACAATGAGCAGTTCTTC. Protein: CASSVGPHNEQFF.

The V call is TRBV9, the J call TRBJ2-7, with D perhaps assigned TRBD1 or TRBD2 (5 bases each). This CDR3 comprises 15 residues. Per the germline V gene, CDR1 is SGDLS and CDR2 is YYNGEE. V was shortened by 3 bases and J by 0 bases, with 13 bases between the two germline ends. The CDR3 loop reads CASSEGPGHSYEQYF. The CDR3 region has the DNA TGTGCCAGCAGCGAGGGACCGGGCCACTCCTACGAGCAGTACTTC.

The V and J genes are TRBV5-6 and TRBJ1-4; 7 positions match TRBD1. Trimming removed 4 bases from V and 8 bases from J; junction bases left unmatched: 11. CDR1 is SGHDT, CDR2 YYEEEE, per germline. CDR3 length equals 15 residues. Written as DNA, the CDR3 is TGTGCCAGCAGCCTGGAACAGGGGAGCTACGAAAAACTGTTTTTT. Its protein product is CASSLEQGSYEKLFF.

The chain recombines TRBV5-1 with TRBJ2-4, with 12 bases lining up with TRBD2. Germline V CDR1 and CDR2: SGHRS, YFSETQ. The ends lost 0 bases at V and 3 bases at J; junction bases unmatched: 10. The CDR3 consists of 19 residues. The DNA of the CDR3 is TGCGCCAGCAGCTTGGAGGCTAGCGGGAGGGTATTGGGCAAAAACATTCAGTACTTC. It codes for CASSLEASGRVLGKNIQYF.

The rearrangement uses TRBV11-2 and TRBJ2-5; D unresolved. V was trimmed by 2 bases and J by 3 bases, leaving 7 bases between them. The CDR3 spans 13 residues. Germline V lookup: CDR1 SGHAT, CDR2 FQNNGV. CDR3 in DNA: TGTGCCAGCAGCTTAAGGGTAAAAGAGACCCAGTACTTC. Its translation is CASSLRVKETQYF.

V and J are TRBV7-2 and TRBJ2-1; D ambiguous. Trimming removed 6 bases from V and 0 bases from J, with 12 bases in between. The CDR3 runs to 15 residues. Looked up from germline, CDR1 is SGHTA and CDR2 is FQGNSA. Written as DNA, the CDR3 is TGTGCCAGCAGTATAGAGACCAGCTCCTACAATGAGCAGTTCTTC. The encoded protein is CASSIETSSYNEQFF.

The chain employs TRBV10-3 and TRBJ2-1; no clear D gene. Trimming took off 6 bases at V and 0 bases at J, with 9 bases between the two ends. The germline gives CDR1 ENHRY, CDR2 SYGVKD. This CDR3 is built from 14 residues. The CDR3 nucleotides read TGTGCCATCAGCGCGATAAGCTCCTACAATGAGCAGTTCTTC. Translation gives CAISAISSYNEQFF.

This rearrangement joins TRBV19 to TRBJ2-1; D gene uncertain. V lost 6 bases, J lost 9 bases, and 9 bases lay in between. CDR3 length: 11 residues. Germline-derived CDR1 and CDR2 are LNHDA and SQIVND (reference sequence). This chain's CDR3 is CASRVVCEQFF. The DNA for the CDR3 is TGTGCCAGTAGAGTGGTCTGTGAGCAGTTCTTC.

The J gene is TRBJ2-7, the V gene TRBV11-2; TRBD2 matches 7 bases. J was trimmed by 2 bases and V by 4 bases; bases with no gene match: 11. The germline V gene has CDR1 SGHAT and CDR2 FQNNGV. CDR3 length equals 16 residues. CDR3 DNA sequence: TGTGCCAGCAGCTCTAGAGCCGGGGGGAGAACCTACGAGCAGTACTTC. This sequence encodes CASSSRAGGRTYEQYF. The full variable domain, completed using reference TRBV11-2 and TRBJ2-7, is EAGVAQSPRYKIIEKRQSVAFWCNPISGHATLYWYQQILGQGPKLLIQFQNNGVVDDSQLPKDRFSAERLKGVDSTLKIQPAKLEDSAVYLCASSSRAGGRTYEQYFGPGTRLTVT.

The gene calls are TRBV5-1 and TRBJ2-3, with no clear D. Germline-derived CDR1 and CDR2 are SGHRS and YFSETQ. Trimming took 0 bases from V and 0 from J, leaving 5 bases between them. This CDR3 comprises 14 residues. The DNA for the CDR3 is TGCGCCAGCAGCTTGGAAATAAGCACAGATACGCAGTATTTT. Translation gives CASSLEISTDTQYF.

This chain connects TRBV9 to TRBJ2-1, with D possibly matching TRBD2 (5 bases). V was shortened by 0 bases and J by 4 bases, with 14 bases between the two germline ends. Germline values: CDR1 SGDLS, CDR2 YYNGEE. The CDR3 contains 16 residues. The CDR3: CASSVVGDPMYNEQFF. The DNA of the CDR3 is TGTGCCAGCAGCGTAGTGGGAGACCCCATGTACAATGAGCAGTTCTTC.

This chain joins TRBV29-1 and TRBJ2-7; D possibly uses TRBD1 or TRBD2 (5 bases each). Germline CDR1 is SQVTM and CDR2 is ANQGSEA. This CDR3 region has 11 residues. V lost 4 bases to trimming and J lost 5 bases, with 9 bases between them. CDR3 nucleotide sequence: TGCAGCGTTGGGGGACGAAACGAGCAGTACTTC. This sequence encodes CSVGGRNEQYF.